These 9 T cell receptor beta chains were sequenced from one sample in a study of blood T cell repertoires in COVID-19. TCRdb keeps only in-frame clones here, not all; method: immunoSEQ multiplex PCR. The table includes 100,000 to 150,000 clones, roughly 78% detected once. The sample taken for sequencing was peripheral blood. These receptors originate from a man between 60 and 75 years old with active or convalescent COVID-19.

The V and J genes are TRBV28 and TRBJ2-7; 7 nucleotides match TRBD2. The germline V gene encodes CDR1 MDHEN and CDR2 SYDVKM. V gave up 6 bases and J gave up 1 base; unmatched junction bases: 12. This CDR3 region has 16 residues. The CDR3 sequence is CASSLRWREWSYEQYF. The CDR3 nucleotides read TGTGCCAGCAGCCTCCGTTGGCGGGAGTGGTCCTACGAGCAGTACTTC.

This clone has just one count. This chain connects TRBV18 to TRBJ2-2, with D unclear. This CDR3 spans 14 amino acids. Trimming took off 3 bases at V and 3 bases at J, with 8 bases between the two ends. The germline V gene has CDR1 KGHSH and CDR2 LQKENI. CDR3 bases: TGTGCCAGCTCACCTGTTCGCGACACCGGGGAGCTGTTTTTT. Its protein is CASSPVRDTGELFF.

In its sample, this clone was seen a few times. J is TRBJ2-7 and V is TRBV5-4, with 14 bases fitting TRBD2. Germline values: CDR1 SGHNT, CDR2 YYREEE (reference sequence). The CDR3 runs 15 residues. Trimming took 3 bases from V and 6 from J; bases not matched to a gene: 5. Here the CDR3 DNA reads TGTGCCAGCAGCTCTGGGACTAGCGGGAGTTCCGAGCAGTACTTC. Protein sequence: CASSSGTSGSSEQYF.

V usage is TRBV6-5 and J usage is TRBJ1-2; TRBD1 matches at 7 bases. CDR1 is MNHEY, CDR2 SVGAGI, per germline. J was trimmed by 8 bases and V by 6 bases; bases with no gene match: 9. This CDR3 region has 13 residues. The CDR3 DNA is TGTGCCAGCAGCCCGCGGACAGGCTCGGGCTACACCTTC. Translating it yields CASSPRTGSGYTF.

The chain uses TRBV9 and TRBJ1-4; 10 bases match TRBD1. Germline trimming cut 4 bases from V and 4 bases from J; bases unmatched to any gene: 4. Germline values: CDR1 SGDLS, CDR2 YYNGEE. This CDR3 comprises 15 residues. CDR3 sequence: CASSSGQGFNEKLFF. In DNA form, the CDR3 reads TGTGCCAGCAGCTCGGGACAGGGGTTTAATGAAAAACTGTTTTTT.

This chain joins TRBV18 and TRBJ1-4, with 8 bases matching TRBD1. The CDR3 loop spans 15 amino acids. Germline values: CDR1 KGHSH, CDR2 LQKENI. The junction had 9 bases not matched to a gene; V was cut back by 6 bases and J by 6 bases. CDR3: CASSRDRGLDEKLFF. CDR3 DNA sequence: TGTGCCAGCTCGCGAGACAGGGGATTGGATGAAAAACTGTTTTTT.

The DNA for the CDR3 is TGCGCCAGCAGCTTTAGAACGGGCACAGATACGCAGTATTTT. This codes for CASSFRTGTDTQYF. The chain recombines TRBV5-1 with TRBJ2-3; D ambiguous. Between the trimmed V and J ends, which lost 2 bases and 1 base, there was a span of 8 bases. The germline V gene has CDR1 SGHRS and CDR2 YFSETQ. The CDR3 totals 14 residues.

The CDR3 DNA reads TGTGCCAGCAGGAAGACAGGGGGCGGAAGTGGCTACGAGCAGTACTTC. Amino acid sequence: CASRKTGGGSGYEQYF. The chain carries TRBV2 and TRBJ2-7; the match to TRBD1 covers 10 bases. Germline assignment: CDR1 SNHLY and CDR2 FYNNEI. The CDR3 loop spans 16 amino acids. The J segment lost 3 bases and the V segment lost 6 bases, leaving 11 bases of the junction unmatched.

The V and J genes are TRBV29-1 and TRBJ2-5; perhaps TRBD2 as D (5 bases). CDR3 length equals 13 residues. Trimming stripped 5 bases from V and 0 bases from J, with 10 bases between. CDR1 is SQVTM and CDR2 is ANQGSEA in the germline V gene. This CDR3 is CSVYGGYQETQYF. The CDR3 DNA sequence: TGCAGCGTTTATGGCGGGTACCAAGAGACCCAGTACTTC.